The entry that follows covers one T cell receptor beta chain sequence. Its antigen is not yet known. Base-call qualities are not available, and no considerably larger clone is one nucleotide away. The sample belongs to a study of OX40 agonist ivuxolimab in advanced cancers. Regarding the complete study: Ivuxolimab, which targeted the costimulatory receptor OX40 (CD134), was an agonistic, fully human IgG2 monoclonal antibody. Intravenous ivuxolimab was administered to patients every 2 weeks at six dose levels: 0.01, 0.1, 0.3, 1.5, 3 and 10 mg/kg. Of the 50 or so patients in dose escalation, some 20 had hepatocellular carcinoma, some 15 had melanoma, 9 had renal cell carcinoma and 9 had head and neck cancer. In the dose-escalation cohort, roughly 80% of patients were male, and the mean age was roughly 60 years, with a range of roughly 20 to 80. Prior anti-PD-1, anti-PD-L1 or anti-CTLA-4 therapy was permitted, and checkpoint inhibitors had been received by roughly 42% of dose-escalation patients. Partial responses occurred in three dose-escalation patients: two with cutaneous melanoma and one with hepatocellular carcinoma. Peripheral TCRbeta sequencing aimed to test whether ivuxolimab altered TCR sequence diversity and caused clonal T-cell expansion. The paper covers the monotherapy dose-escalation part of the phase I ivuxolimab trial, which included N ≈ 57 patients.

For sequencing of the TCRbeta CDR3 region, genomic DNA was extracted from the sorted cells. The immunoSEQ Assay was used to sequence the TCRbeta CDR3 regions. This immuneACCESS table, as held by TCRdb, lists in-frame sequences with V and J called but not all clones. Of the missing ones, under half trace to an unresolved V gene in checked studies; the others have no known cause. Within this sample are approximately 69,000 clones, with around 83% of them counted one time only. Over 0.95% of the sample goes to the ten largest clones. Points the paper makes about the study in general: After ivuxolimab, CD8+ T cells had more expanded clones than CD4+ T cells on average. At doses of 0.1 to 3.0 mg/kg, clonal expansion of both CD4+ and CD8+ T cells in blood was seen between baseline and week 6. Antigen specificity was not determined for the clonally expanded peripheral T cells. In the 0.1-3.0 mg/kg groups, partial responders had among the lowest normalized peripheral clonal expansion, particularly in CD8+ T cells. Low levels of normalized T-cell clonal expansion were also shown by some nonresponding patients.

The trial excluded patients who had a history of autoimmune disease or who were on systemic immunosuppression. Peripheral blood for TCR sequencing was collected from all dose cohorts at baseline, on cycle 4 day 1, and on cycle 7 day 1. The samples were drawn from a first-in-human, open-label, multicenter phase I dose-escalation trial of ivuxolimab. Adults with locally advanced or metastatic head and neck squamous cell, hepatocellular, melanoma or renal cell carcinoma were enrolled in the trial. Before TCR sequencing, CD4+ and CD8+ T cells were separately sorted from peripheral blood. This clonotype originated in an adult with an advanced solid tumor such as melanoma, head and neck, liver or kidney cancer. The sequences come from CD4+ or CD8+ T cells sorted from blood, collected in a trial of the OX40 agonist ivuxolimab.

This receptor has the CDR3 CASSYYTGGLGNTIYF. The bases read TGTGCCAGCAGTTATTACACAGGGGGCCTTGGAAACACCATATATTTT. The rearrangement joined TRBV6-5 to TRBJ1-3; 9 of the junction bases match TRBD1. Germline trimming: 3 bases from V, 3 bases from J; junction bases outside gene matches: 6. CDR1 and CDR2 are read off the germline V gene as MNHEY and SVGAGI. From its cysteine to its phenylalanine, the CDR3 spans 16 amino acids. Only CDR3 DNA remains: 48 bases, in frame from the first base.